The rows below give T cell receptor beta chains drawn from one sample of a study of OX40 agonist ivuxolimab in advanced cancers. Data came from immunoSEQ multiplex PCR; TCRdb stores just in-frame clones and leaves some out. The sample has more than 80,000 clones; roughly nine tenths are singletons. Source: CD4+ or CD8+ T cells sorted from blood, taken in a trial of the OX40 agonist ivuxolimab. These receptors came from an adult with an advanced solid tumor such as melanoma, head and neck, liver or kidney cancer. CDR3s include the opening cysteine and the closing phenylalanine or tryptophan. The order of the fields is CDR3 length, V gene, J gene, CDR3 protein.

length: 15
V: TRBV7-3
J: TRBJ2-2
CDR3: CASSLQGPNTGELFF

length: 15
V: TRBV4-2
J: TRBJ1-2
CDR3: CASSQDVYMDYGYTF

length: 18
V: TRBV5-1
J: TRBJ1-1
CDR3: CASSLVGGGGQGYPEAFF

length: 15
V: TRBV7-2
J: TRBJ2-7
CDR3: CASSSSRPASYEQYF

length: 16
V: TRBV29-1
J: TRBJ2-1
CDR3: CSVYGTSGKNYNEQFF

length: 14
V: TRBV6-5
J: TRBJ2-7
CDR3: CASSYSAGTYEQYF

length: 13
V: TRBV14
J: TRBJ2-2
CDR3: CASSQFLGGELFF

length: 13
V: TRBV15
J: TRBJ2-1
CDR3: CATRRDTANEQFF

length: 12
V: TRBV18
J: TRBJ1-6
CDR3: CASSVGNSPLHF

length: 13
V: TRBV6-6
J: TRBJ2-7
CDR3: CATARRVFYEQYF

length: 13
V: TRBV9
J: TRBJ2-1
CDR3: CASSSFVFNEQFF

length: 15
V: TRBV7-9
J: TRBJ1-3
CDR3: CASSWDTHSGNTIYF

length: 15
V: TRBV5-1
J: TRBJ2-2
CDR3: CASSSRQGGTGELFF

length: 16
V: TRBV1
J: TRBJ1-1
CDR3: CTSSQERNRERTEAFF

length: 15
V: TRBV11-2
J: TRBJ2-5
CDR3: CASSSGQGAKETQYF

length: 11
V: TRBV2
J: TRBJ2-7
CDR3: CASSDSTKQYF